These 25 T cell receptor beta chains originate from one sample sequenced in a study of cytomegalovirus exposure and HLA in healthy donors. The PCR contained 60 Vbeta and 13 Jbeta primers. Some clones are missing from TCRdb's copy, which holds only in-frame ones; the method was immunoSEQ multiplex PCR. The sample lists about 160,000 clones, 71% occurring once. The sequenced sample consisted of PBMCs. These receptors all come from a woman in her twenties or thirties in good health and CMV-seronegative.

DNA for the CDR3: TGTGCCAGCAGTCAGGACAGCCAAGAGACCCAGTACTTC. Translated: CASSQDSQETQYF. The V and J genes are TRBV6-5 and TRBJ2-5, with D perhaps TRBD1 (6 bases). The CDR3 covers 13 residues. Germline V gene data show CDR1 as MNHEY and CDR2 as SVGAGI. V was pared by 5 bases and J by 1 base, with 8 bases between.

This chain links TRBV18 with TRBJ1-2; 10 bases are shared with TRBD1. The germline V gene has CDR1 KGHSH and CDR2 LQKENI. The CDR3 has 15 residues. V dropped 3 bases and J dropped 2; count of bases not matched to a gene: 3. In DNA, the CDR3 is TGTGCCAGCTCACCGGGACAGGGGCTGAACTATGGCTACACCTTC. The encoded protein is CASSPGQGLNYGYTF.

The chain links TRBV18 to TRBJ1-4; a possible D gene is TRBD1 (6 bases). The germline V and J ends were trimmed by 3 bases and 5 bases, with 13 bases remaining between them. CDR1 is KGHSH and CDR2 is LQKENI in the germline V gene. The CDR3 covers 15 residues. The CDR3 region is CASSPPGGMNEKLFF. The CDR3 bases are TGTGCCAGCTCACCCCCGGGGGGCATGAATGAAAAACTGTTTTTT.

This clone has a handful of counts. The rearrangement uses TRBV18 and TRBJ2-1; TRBD2 matches at 13 bases. The CDR3 contains 18 residues. From germline, CDR1 is KGHSH and CDR2 LQKENI. Losses at the gene ends were 3 bases for V and 5 bases for J; bases not matched to a gene: 10. CDR3: CASSPGIPGLAGNNEQFF. The CDR3 nucleotides are TGTGCCAGCTCACCCGGAATCCCGGGACTAGCGGGGAACAATGAGCAGTTCTTC.

This clone was recorded a few times. The chain recombines TRBV7-2 with TRBJ2-3, with 9 bases lining up with TRBD2. The germline V gene has CDR1 SGHTA and CDR2 FQGNSA. The J segment lost 5 bases and the V segment lost 0 bases, leaving 6 bases of the junction unmatched. The CDR3 contains 16 residues. The CDR3 loop reads CASSLAGAGGQDTQYF. In DNA form, the CDR3 reads TGTGCCAGCAGCTTAGCGGGGGCGGGAGGGCAAGATACGCAGTATTTT.

The gene calls are TRBV28 and TRBJ1-5; tentatively, D is TRBD1 (6 bases). This CDR3 has 18 amino acids. CDR1 is MDHEN, CDR2 SYDVKM, per germline. Trimming stripped 6 bases from V and 6 bases from J, with 27 bases between. DNA for the CDR3: TGTGCCAGCAGCCAAGTTGGGGGGGGGCCGAGGGGAGCTCAGCCCCAGCATTTT. Translating it yields CASSQVGGGPRGAQPQHF. The variable domain in full, completed from reference TRBV28 and TRBJ1-5, reads DVKVTQSSRYLVKRTGEKVFLECVQDMDHENMFWYRQDPGLGLRLIYFSYDVKMKEKGDIPEGYSVSREKKERFSLILESASTNQTSMYLCASSQVGGGPRGAQPQHFGDGTRLSIL.

The chain is built from TRBV6-5 and TRBJ1-3; TRBD1 is a possible D gene (6 bases). The CDR3 covers 15 residues. Trimming removed 4 bases from V and 2 bases from J, with 12 bases in between. Germline CDR1 is MNHEY and CDR2 is SVGAGI. This chain's CDR3 is CASSSGGAAGNTIYF. The CDR3 bases are TGTGCCAGCAGTTCGGGGGGCGCGGCTGGAAACACCATATATTTT.

This chain connects TRBV7-3 to TRBJ2-1; D may be TRBD2 (5 bases). CDR3 length equals 15 residues. Germline CDR1 is SGHTA and CDR2 is FQGTGA. Trimming pared 4 bases from V and 4 bases from J, leaving 14 bases between. The CDR3 region is CASSSTGERYNEQFF. The CDR3 nucleotides read TGTGCCAGCAGCTCCACCGGGGAACGGTACAATGAGCAGTTCTTC.

The chain links TRBV6-6 to TRBJ2-1; D may be TRBD1 (5 bases). The CDR3 sequence is 12 residues long. CDR1 MNHNY and CDR2 SVGAGI come from the germline V gene (reference sequence). V lost 5 bases and J lost 7, with 9 bases in between. DNA of the CDR3: TGTGCCAGCAGTCAGGCAGGGAATGAGCAGTTCTTC. Translation gives CASSQAGNEQFF.

The chain is built from TRBV9 and TRBJ2-7; 7 bases agree with TRBD2. The V gene's germline CDR1 is SGDLS and CDR2 YYNGEE. With 0 bases clipped from V and 4 bases from J, the junction kept 7 bases outside the gene matches. The CDR3 runs 15 residues. The CDR3 loop reads CASSVDVASGYEQYF. As DNA, the CDR3 is TGTGCCAGCAGCGTAGATGTCGCTAGCGGTTACGAGCAGTACTTC.

The chain has TRBV6-1 and TRBJ2-1; no definite D call. The CDR3 has 14 residues. The V gene's germline CDR1 is MNHNS and CDR2 SASEGT. The germline V and J ends were trimmed by 7 bases and 2 bases, with 12 bases remaining between them. CDR3 residues: CASTRDTTYNEQFF. The CDR3 DNA is TGTGCCAGCACCAGAGACACCACCTACAATGAGCAGTTCTTC.

The chain links TRBV2 to TRBJ2-7; D remains ambiguous. Germline V gene data show CDR1 as SNHLY and CDR2 as FYNNEI. This CDR3 is 13 amino acids long. V gave up 4 bases and J gave up 3 bases, with 10 bases separating them. For the CDR3, the DNA is TGTGCCAGCAGTGTACAGACCGTCTACGAGCAGTACTTC. Translating gives CASSVQTVYEQYF.

The rearrangement uses TRBV6-5 and TRBJ1-3; D unclear. This CDR3 contains 13 residues. V was cut by 3 bases and J by 4 bases, with 7 bases left in between. Germline assignment: CDR1 MNHEY and CDR2 SVGAGI. In DNA form, the CDR3 reads TGTGCCAGCAGTTATTCGACAGGAAACACCATATATTTT. This encodes CASSYSTGNTIYF.

V is TRBV10-3 and J is TRBJ1-4; 8 nucleotides match TRBD1. From germline, CDR1 is ENHRY and CDR2 SYGVKD. This CDR3 region has 13 residues. Germline trimming cut 10 bases from V and 8 bases from J; bases unmatched to any gene: 9. CDR3 amino acids: CATAGGGREKLFF. The CDR3 nucleotides are TGTGCCACAGCAGGGGGCGGGAGAGAAAAACTGTTTTTT.

This clone was observed once. The gene calls are TRBV12-5 and TRBJ1-1; no clear D. Germline CDR1 LGHNT, CDR2 FRNRAP. CDR3 length: 15 residues. The germline V and J ends were trimmed by 5 bases and 4 bases, with 17 bases remaining between them. CDR3 DNA: TGTGCTAGTGGTCCCTTCGTGGAGATTGGCACTGAAGCTTTCTTT. Translated: CASGPFVEIGTEAFF.

This rearrangement joins TRBV5-1 to TRBJ2-2, with 7 bases matching TRBD1. Trimming took 7 bases from V and 2 from J; bases not matched to a gene: 5. The CDR3 is 14 amino acids. Germline assignment: CDR1 SGHRS and CDR2 YFSETQ. The CDR3 loop reads CASARQGNTGELFF. In DNA, the CDR3 is TGCGCCAGCGCCCGACAGGGTAACACCGGGGAGCTGTTTTTT.

The chain joins TRBV6-4 to TRBJ2-1, with 13 bases that match TRBD2. Germline V lookup: CDR1 MRHNA, CDR2 SNTAGT. V lost 2 bases, J lost 0 bases, and 10 bases stayed unmatched. This CDR3 has 20 residues. As DNA, the CDR3 is TGTGCCAGCAGTGACGTGGGACAGGGACTAGCGGGGAGCTCCTACAATGAGCAGTTCTTC. This gives the protein CASSDVGQGLAGSSYNEQFF.

CDR3: CASSLETGLHGYTF. The CDR3, as DNA: TGTGCCAGCAGCTTAGAGACAGGGCTTCATGGCTACACCTTC. The gene calls are TRBV7-9 and TRBJ1-2; 7 bases match TRBD1. Germline CDR1 SEHNR, CDR2 FQNEAQ (reference sequence). CDR3 length equals 14 residues. Trimming took 1 base from V and 6 from J; bases not matched to a gene: 5.

The CDR3 here is CASSHESGELFF. The DNA of the CDR3 is TGCGCCAGCAGCCATGAGTCCGGGGAGCTGTTTTTT. This chain joins TRBV4-1 and TRBJ2-2; the D is unclear. Germline CDR1 reads MGHRA; CDR2 reads YSYEKL. The ends were cut back, 3 bases at V and 6 bases at J, with 5 bases in the middle. This CDR3 comprises 12 residues.

The rearrangement links TRBV19 to TRBJ2-5, with 7 positions matching TRBD2. The CDR3 totals 16 residues. Germline lookup yields CDR1 LNHDA and CDR2 SQIVND (reference sequence). Germline trimming cut 9 bases from V and 5 bases from J; bases unmatched to any gene: 18. The chain's CDR3 is CASRRGGEVLGETQYF. For the CDR3, the DNA is TGTGCCAGCCGAAGGGGAGGGGAGGTGCTGGGCGAGACCCAGTACTTC.

This chain links TRBV30 with TRBJ2-5; 16 nucleotides line up with TRBD2. Losses at the gene ends were 4 bases for V and 5 bases for J; bases not matched to a gene: 7. The CDR3 is made up of 16 amino acids. In germline, CDR1 is GTSNPN, CDR2 SVGIG (reference sequence). The CDR3 reads CAWNLGLAGGLETQYF. The DNA of the CDR3 is TGTGCCTGGAACCTGGGACTAGCGGGAGGGTTGGAGACCCAGTACTTC.

The chain links TRBV19 to TRBJ1-5, with 8 bases aligning to TRBD1. Losses at the gene ends were 5 bases for V and 6 bases for J; bases not matched to a gene: 6. Germline-derived CDR1 and CDR2 are LNHDA and SQIVND (reference sequence). The CDR3 sequence is 14 residues long. The CDR3 sequence: CASSHRTGTQPQHF. The CDR3 nucleotides are TGTGCCAGTAGTCATCGGACAGGGACTCAGCCCCAGCATTTT.

This clone has only a few counts. The chain carries TRBV28 and TRBJ1-4, with D possibly TRBD1 on 6 matching bases. The germline CDR1 and CDR2 sequences are MDHEN and SYDVKM. Trimming cost V 8 bases and J 4 bases, with 11 bases left between them. CDR3 size: 13 residues. CDR3 sequence (DNA): TGTGCCAGCCAAACGGACAGTAATGAAAAACTGTTTTTT. Translating it yields CASQTDSNEKLFF.

In this sample, this clone turned up a few times. The chain combines TRBV28 with TRBJ1-5, with D tentatively TRBD1 (6 bases). The V end was cut by 8 bases, the J end by 3 bases, with 14 bases between. The V gene's germline CDR1 is MDHEN and CDR2 SYDVKM. The CDR3 sequence is 14 residues long. The CDR3 coding sequence is TGTGCCAGCTCTATGGGGGCCCCCAATCAGCCCCAGCATTTT. It specifies CASSMGAPNQPQHF.

This clone appeared a single time. The rearrangement links TRBV6-6 to TRBJ2-1; no clear D gene. CDR3 length: 13 amino acids. V shed 2 bases and J shed 3 bases, with 5 bases lying between them. Germline assignment: CDR1 MNHNY and CDR2 SVGAGI (reference sequence). In DNA form, the CDR3 reads TGTGCCAGCAGTTACATCAGCTACAATGAGCAGTTCTTC. Residues: CASSYISYNEQFF.